The T cell receptor beta chain under discussion was sequenced for a study of T cell changes during pregnancy in multiple sclerosis. Here immunoSEQ multiplex PCR was the method, and the copy in TCRdb shows in-frame clones only, minus some. The sample records approximately 70,000 clones, about 90% being singletons. The receptor's source is a female donor in good health, enrolled as a control in a pregnancy study. Here the sequenced sample was peripheral blood, taken in the first trimester of pregnancy.

The DNA of the CDR3 is TGCGCCAGCAGCCAAGGAGGCTCCTACGAGCAGTACTTC. Amino acids: CASSQGGSYEQYF. The V call is TRBV4-1, the J call TRBJ2-7, with no clear D. The V end was cut by 1 base, the J end by 0 bases, with 4 bases between. CDR1 and CDR2 from the germline V gene are MGHRA and YSYEKL. The CDR3 length is 13 residues.